The 5 T cell receptor beta chains presented below share a single source sample, sequenced in a study of cytomegalovirus exposure and HLA in healthy donors. The PCR ran on 60 Vbeta and 13 Jbeta primers. Clones were sequenced by immunoSEQ multiplex PCR, and TCRdb holds only the in-frame ones, with some missing. The data show around 100,000 clones, about four fifths seen once. Sample: PBMCs. Source of these receptors: a man between 18 and 29 years old in good health and CMV-seronegative.

The chain combines TRBV7-2 with TRBJ1-1, with a weak D call TRBD1 (5 bases). Germline assignment: CDR1 SGHTA and CDR2 FQGNSA. This CDR3 is 13 amino acids long. V lost 1 base to trimming and J lost 5 bases, with 8 bases between them. CDR3 sequence reads: CASSLVRVTEAFF. The DNA of the CDR3 is TGTGCCAGCAGCTTAGTCAGGGTTACTGAAGCTTTCTTT.

The CDR3 region is CASSVNRALGANVLTF. The CDR3 DNA reads TGTGCCAGCAGCGTGAACAGGGCTCTGGGGGCCAACGTCCTGACTTTC. The chain links TRBV5-6 to TRBJ2-6; D perhaps matches TRBD1 (6 bases). This CDR3 is 16 amino acids long. The V gene's germline CDR1 is SGHDT and CDR2 YYEEEE. Trimming removed 4 bases at V and 4 bases at J, with 15 bases between.

The chain joins TRBV2 to TRBJ1-1; 10 bases fit TRBD1. J lost 5 bases, V lost 6 bases, and 6 bases had no gene match. The CDR3 spans 14 residues. Germline V gene sequence: CDR1 SNHLY, CDR2 FYNNEI. CDR3 bases: TGTGCCAGCAGCCGACAGGGGGCGTCGACTGAAGCTTTCTTT. It is translated as CASSRQGASTEAFF.

V gene TRBV28 combines with J gene TRBJ2-1, with D possibly being TRBD2 (6 bases). The ends were cut back, 3 bases at V and 5 bases at J, with 14 bases in the middle. Per the germline V gene, CDR1 is MDHEN and CDR2 is SYDVKM. This CDR3 contains 15 residues. The CDR3 nucleotides are TGTGCCAGCAGTTTGGAGGGACCGCCGGACAATGAGCAGTTCTTC. Amino acid sequence: CASSLEGPPDNEQFF. Complete variable domain (other parts from reference TRBV28 and TRBJ2-1): DVKVTQSSRYLVKRTGEKVFLECVQDMDHENMFWYRQDPGLGLRLIYFSYDVKMKEKGDIPEGYSVSREKKERFSLILESASTNQTSMYLCASSLEGPPDNEQFFGPGTRLTVL.

Note on this clone: The germline gene is not matched at one end of the junction; a read error may be the cause. This chain connects TRBV28 to TRBJ2-5; 10 positions match TRBD2. CDR1 is MDHEN, CDR2 SYDVKM, per germline. The CDR3 loop spans 17 amino acids. The CDR3 region has the DNA TGTGCCAGCAGTTTGGTTTGGCTAGCGGGAGTAGGGGAGACCCGGTACTTC. Translating gives CASSLVWLAGVGETRYF.